Sequencing of this T cell receptor beta chain was carried out in a study of cytomegalovirus exposure and HLA in healthy donors. Study results and caveats: Most of the TCR beta V segments (in an earlier analysis) were productive either about 87% or about 30% of the time.

Comment on this clone: Antigen: not known.

Both 60 Vbeta primers and 13 Jbeta primers went into the PCR. The repertoire was sequenced with immunoSEQ multiplex PCR; TCRdb's copy has only in-frame clones and lacks some. Found here are roughly 60,000 clones, over 60% of them singletons; the top ten hold 4.5% to 6%. This receptor was taken from a woman younger than 45 in good health and CMV-seronegative. Sequenced: PBMCs.

The CDR3, as DNA: TGTGCCAGCAGCTTAGCGGGGGGAGAGAACACTGAAGCTTTCTTT. It is translated as CASSLAGGENTEAFF. The rearrangement uses TRBV7-2 and TRBJ1-1; a possible D gene is TRBD1 (5 bases). Germline V gene sequence: CDR1 SGHTA, CDR2 FQGNSA. This CDR3 has 15 residues. Trimming took 0 bases from V and 1 from J, leaving 9 bases between them. The variable domain in full, with the rest retrieved from reference TRBV7-2 and TRBJ1-1, is GAGVSQSPSNKVTEKGKDVELRCDPISGHTALYWYRQSLGQGLEFLIYFQGNSAPDKSGLPSDRFSAERTGGSVSTLTIQRTQQEDSAVYLCASSLAGGENTEAFFGQGTRLTVV.